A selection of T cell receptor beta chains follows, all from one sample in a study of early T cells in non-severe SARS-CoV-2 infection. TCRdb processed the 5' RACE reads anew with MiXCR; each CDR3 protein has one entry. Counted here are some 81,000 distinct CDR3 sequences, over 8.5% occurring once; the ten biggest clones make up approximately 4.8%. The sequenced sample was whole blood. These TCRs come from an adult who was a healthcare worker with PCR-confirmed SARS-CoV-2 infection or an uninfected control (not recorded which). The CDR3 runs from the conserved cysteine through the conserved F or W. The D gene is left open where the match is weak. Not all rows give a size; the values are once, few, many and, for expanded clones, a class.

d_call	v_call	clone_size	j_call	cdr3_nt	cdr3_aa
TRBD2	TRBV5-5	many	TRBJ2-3	TGTGCCAGCAGCTGGGGACTAGCGGGGGCGGATACGCAGTATTTT	CASSWGLAGADTQYF
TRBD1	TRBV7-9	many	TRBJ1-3	TGTGCCAGCAGCTCACGGGACAGGGGAGGAAACACCATATATTTT	CASSSRDRGGNTIYF
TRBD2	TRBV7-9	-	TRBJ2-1	TGTGCCAGCAGCTTTAGCGGGACCACCTACAATGAGCAGTTCTTC	CASSFSGTTYNEQFF
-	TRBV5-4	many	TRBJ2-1	TGTGCCAGCAGCTTGATAACCTCCTACAATGAGCAGTTCTTC	CASSLITSYNEQFF
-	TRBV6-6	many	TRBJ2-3	TGTGCCAGCAGAAGAACAGGGCTCAGCGCAGATACGCAGTATTTT	CASRRTGLSADTQYF
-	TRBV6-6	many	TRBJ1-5	TGTGCCAGCAGGGTGGGAGGTGGCAATCAGCCCCAGCATTTT	CASRVGGGNQPQHF
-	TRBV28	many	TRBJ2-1	TGTGCCAGCACGGGCTGGGCATACAATGAGCAGTTCTTC	CASTGWAYNEQFF
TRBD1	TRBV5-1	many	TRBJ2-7	TGCGCCAGCAGCGCAGGGGACAGGGGAATAAACGAGCAGTACTTC	CASSAGDRGINEQYF
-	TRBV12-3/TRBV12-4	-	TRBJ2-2	TGTGCCAGCAGTCCCCAGGTGGTCCGGGAGCTGTTTTTT	CASSPQVVRELFF
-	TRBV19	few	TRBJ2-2	TGTGCCAGTAGTATCAGTCGGGGTGTGGAGCTGTTTTTT	CASSISRGVELFF
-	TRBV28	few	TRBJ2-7	TGTGCCAGCAGTTTGCGACACCCCTACGAGCAGTACTTC	CASSLRHPYEQYF
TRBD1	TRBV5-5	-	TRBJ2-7	TGTGCCAGCAGCTCGGTTGGGGACAGTGCATACGAGCAGTACTTC	CASSSVGDSAYEQYF
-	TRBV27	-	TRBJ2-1	TGTGCCAGCAGTTTAGGAGGGAGGCCGGGCAATGAGCAGTTCTTC	CASSLGGRPGNEQFF
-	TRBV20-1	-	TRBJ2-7	TGCAGTGCTAGAGATGGTGACGCCGAGCAGTACTTC	CSARDGDAEQYF
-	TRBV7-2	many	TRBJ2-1	TGTGCCAGCAGCCCCGGCGGCGGTTTCAATGAGCAGTTCTTC	CASSPGGGFNEQFF
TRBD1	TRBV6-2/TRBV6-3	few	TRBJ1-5	TGTGCCAGCAGTCTAATGGGACAGATCAATCAGCCCCAGCATTTT	CASSLMGQINQPQHF
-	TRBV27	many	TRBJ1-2	TGTGCCAGCAGTCCATCCTCTTCTATGGCTGCCACCTTC	CASSPSSSMAATF
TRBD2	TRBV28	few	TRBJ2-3	TGTGCCAGCAGAATCACCGGGACTAGCGGGCCGGGGGGCACGCAGTATTTT	CASRITGTSGPGGTQYF
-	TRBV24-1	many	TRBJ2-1	TGTGCCACCAGTGATGGGTCCCTACGTGGTTTAGGGGAGCAGTTCTTC	CATSDGSLRGLGEQFF